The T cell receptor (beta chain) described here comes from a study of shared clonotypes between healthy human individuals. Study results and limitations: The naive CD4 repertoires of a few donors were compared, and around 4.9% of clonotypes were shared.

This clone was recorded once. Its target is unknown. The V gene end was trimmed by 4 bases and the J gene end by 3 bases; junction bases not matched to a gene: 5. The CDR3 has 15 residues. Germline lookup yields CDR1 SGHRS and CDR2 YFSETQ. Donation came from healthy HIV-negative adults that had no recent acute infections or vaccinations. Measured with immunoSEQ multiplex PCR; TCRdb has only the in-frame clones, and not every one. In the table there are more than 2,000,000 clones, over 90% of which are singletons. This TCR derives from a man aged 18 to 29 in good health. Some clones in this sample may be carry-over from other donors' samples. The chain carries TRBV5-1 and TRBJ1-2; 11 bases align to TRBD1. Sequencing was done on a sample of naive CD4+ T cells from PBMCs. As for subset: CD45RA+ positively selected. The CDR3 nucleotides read TGCGCCAGCAGCCCGGGGACAGGGGGACACTATGGCTACACCTTC. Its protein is CASSPGTGGHYGYTF.